The T cell receptor beta chain described here comes from a study of blood T cell repertoires in COVID-19. This CDR3 has 17 amino acids. The germline V gene has CDR1 LNHDA and CDR2 SQIVND (reference sequence). With 3 bases removed from V and 0 bases from J, the gap between germline ends came to 17 bases. Libraries were prepared by immunoSEQ multiplex PCR; TCRdb keeps only in-frame clonotypes and omits some of them. The sample contains some 200,000 clones, about 87% of which appear only once. The genes are TRBV19 and TRBJ1-1; D uncertain. Sequencing was done on a sample of peripheral blood. The receptor comes from a woman in her 70s with COVID-19, enrolled during active disease. The CDR3 DNA reads as TGTGCCAGTAGTATTGGTGGCAGGAGGCTCTTGAACACTGAAGCTTTCTTT. The encoded protein is CASSIGGRRLLNTEAFF.